These 2 T cell receptor beta chains originate from one sample sequenced in a study of beta chain features in type 1 diabetes. As every portion of the isolated RNA was reverse transcribed, the sequencing read expressed TCRB transcripts. Sequencing used immunoSEQ multiplex PCR; TCRdb keeps in-frame clones, though not all of them. Among approximately 340,000 clones, approximately 15% were seen once, and the ten largest hold roughly 0.019%. The sequencing sample was made of naive CD4+ T cells from blood. These receptors were taken from a woman under 30 in good health.

Only a few counts were recorded for this clone. The chain couples TRBV29-1 to TRBJ1-4; TRBD1 matches at 8 bases. The CDR3 is 15 residues long. The trim removed 6 bases at V and 5 bases at J, leaving 11 bases unmatched. The germline CDR1 and CDR2 sequences are SQVTM and ANQGSEA. The CDR3 region is CSVVPLQGVNEKLFF. CDR3 sequence (DNA): TGCAGCGTGGTACCATTACAGGGGGTCAATGAAAAACTGTTTTTT.

CDR3 residues: CATSRERTRQPQHF. The CDR3 DNA reads TGTGCCACCAGCAGAGAGCGCACGCGTCAGCCCCAGCATTTT. The chain employs TRBV15 and TRBJ1-5, with D hard to call. In germline, CDR1 is LNHNV, CDR2 YYDKDF (reference sequence). The CDR3 runs to 14 residues. V lost 0 bases to trimming and J lost 6 bases, with 9 bases between them.